This T cell receptor beta chain is drawn from a study of cytomegalovirus exposure and HLA in healthy donors. Whole-study results and caveats: The study designated over 150 TCR beta chains cytomegalovirus-associated. Most observed TCR sequences were rare, whereas some public TCRs were detected in many donors. After further analysis at a later stage, some 15,000 TCR beta sequences were associated with HLA alleles at 0.05 false discovery rate. Published work reported that the classifier diagnosed cytomegalovirus status with high specificity and sensitivity.

The study ran its PCR with 60 Vbeta and 13 Jbeta primers. Sequenced by immunoSEQ multiplex PCR; TCRdb stores in-frame clones only, minus some. The table lists 150,000 to 200,000 clones, approximately 78% of them singletons. The CDR3 covers 14 residues. Per germline, CDR1 MDHEN and CDR2 SYDVKM. V lost 6 bases, J lost 2 bases, and 14 bases lay in between. A word on this clone: The antigen is undetermined.

The sequence was collected from a woman aged 18-29 years in good health and CMV-seronegative. The sequencing sample was made of PBMCs. This chain joins TRBV28 and TRBJ2-7, with a possible D match to TRBD1 (5 bases). The CDR3 sequence is CASSGVTAPYEQYF. Written as DNA, the CDR3 is TGTGCCAGCAGCGGAGTGACAGCCCCCTACGAGCAGTACTTC.